These 7 T cell receptor beta chains came from one sample sequenced in a study of regulatory T cells in long-lasting Graves disease. Specified time point: persistent/refractory GD, antithyroid drugs over 5 years with positive TRAb. The TCR library was prepared using RNA isolated from PBMCs. Construction of the TCR beta libraries employed iRepertoire HTBI primers in conjunction with Arm-PCR of CDR3 regions. Each CDR3 protein is one row after TCRdb ran MiXCR on the multiplex PCR reads. The sample shows around 300,000 distinct CDR3 sequences, around 23% of them seen only once. This material consisted of peripheral blood mononuclear cells (PBMCs), taken when the disease was refractory, from a patient treated with antithyroid drugs. These receptors were taken from a female donor with Graves disease.

This clonotype came up many times. The CDR3 coding sequence is TGCAGTGCTGCCCGGTTCCTAGAAACGAACACTGAAGCTTTCTTT. Amino acid sequence: CSAARFLETNTEAFF. The V and J genes are TRBV20-1 and TRBJ1-1, with D uncertain. Germline CDR1 and CDR2: DFQATT and SNEGSKA (reference sequence). With 5 bases removed from V and 1 base from J, the gap between germline ends came to 17 bases. This CDR3 is 15 amino acids long.

This clonotype was detected a few times. The chain carries TRBV20-1 and TRBJ2-5; no clear D gene. The length of the CDR3 is 13 residues. The germline V gene encodes CDR1 DFQATT and CDR2 SNEGSKA (reference sequence). V was shortened by 1 base and J by 2 bases, with 8 bases between the two germline ends. CDR3 DNA: TGCAGTGCTAGAGTCGAAGGTCAAGAGACCCAGTACTTC. It is translated as CSARVEGQETQYF.

Comments on this clonotype: A read error may be the cause here, since a much bigger clone is one base away. V usage is TRBV12-3 or TRBV12-4 and J usage is TRBJ2-2, with TRBD2 matching 8 bases. There are 15 residues in the CDR3. The V and J ends lost 8 bases and 6 bases, in that order; junction bases with no gene match: 11. CDR3 in amino acids: CASGISGTLAGELFF. The CDR3 DNA reads as TGTGCCAGCGGAATTAGCGGGACACTCGCCGGGGAGCTGTTTTTT.

This clonotype was observed at least ten times. This sequence joins TRBV7-2 and TRBJ2-2, with TRBD2 matching 10 bases. V shed 5 bases, J shed 3 bases, and the junction held 3 bases outside the gene matches. CDR1 is SGHTA and CDR2 is FQGNSA in the germline V gene. The CDR3 spans 15 residues. Here the CDR3 DNA reads TGTGCCAGCAGCCGTAGCGGGAGGCACACCGGGGAGCTGTTTTTT. The encoded protein is CASSRSGRHTGELFF.

This clonotype was seen repeatedly, ten times or more. At one end, the junction sequence differs from germline, possibly due to a read error. This chain connects TRBV11-2 to TRBJ2-5, with TRBD1 matching over 7 bases. Germline CDR1 reads SGHAT; CDR2 reads FQNNGV. The CDR3 covers 14 residues. The CDR3 here is CASSLGGGGETQYF. CDR3 in DNA: TGTGCCAGCAGTTTAGGGGGCGGAGGAGAGACCCAGTACTTC.

The chain couples TRBV10-3 to TRBJ1-3; D is perhaps TRBD1 (6 bases). The CDR3 extends over 17 amino acids. Trimming took off 7 bases at V and 1 base at J, with 20 bases between the two ends. CDR1 and CDR2 (germline): ENHRY, SYGVKD. CDR3 protein: CAITQWGGAPSGNTIYF. The CDR3 DNA reads as TGTGCCATCACTCAATGGGGGGGCGCGCCGTCTGGAAACACCATATATTTT.

The rearrangement joins TRBV28 to TRBJ2-5; D is possibly TRBD1 (5 bases). CDR3 size: 12 residues. Germline lookup yields CDR1 MDHEN and CDR2 SYDVKM. Trimming removed 3 bases from V and 6 bases from J, with 8 bases in between. CDR3 loop: CASSFRGKTQYF. The CDR3 nucleotides are TGTGCCAGCAGTTTTAGGGGAAAGACCCAGTACTTC. Full variable domain (remainder filled in from reference TRBV28 and TRBJ2-5): DVKVTQSSRYLVKRTGEKVFLECVQDMDHENMFWYRQDPGLGLRLIYFSYDVKMKEKGDIPEGYSVSREKKERFSLILESASTNQTSMYLCASSFRGKTQYFGPGTRLLVL.